These 20 T cell receptor beta chains were all obtained from the same sample, sequenced in a study of cytomegalovirus exposure and HLA in healthy donors. Both 60 Vbeta primers and 13 Jbeta primers went into the PCR. Data came from immunoSEQ multiplex PCR; TCRdb stores just in-frame clones and leaves some out. Among 95,000 to 150,000 clones listed, around three quarters were seen once. The specimen sequenced was PBMCs. The receptor source for this set is a man aged 35-49 years in good health and CMV-seronegative.

The table lists this clone with a count of one. CDR3 protein: CASSFTSGTGYGYTF. Here the CDR3 DNA reads TGTGCCAGCAGCTTTACCTCCGGGACAGGCTATGGCTACACCTTC. The chain links TRBV7-3 to TRBJ1-2; 8 positions match TRBD1. The CDR3 length is 15 residues. V lost 3 bases to trimming and J lost 4 bases; unmatched junction nucleotides: 7. Germline loops: CDR1 SGHTA, CDR2 FQGTGA.

This chain connects TRBV7-2 to TRBJ2-3, with TRBD2 matching 14 bases. Trimming removed 5 bases from V and 4 bases from J; junction bases left unmatched: 5. Germline loops: CDR1 SGHTA, CDR2 FQGNSA. There are 16 residues in the CDR3. The CDR3 loop is CASSRLAGGFSDTQYF. CDR3 DNA: TGTGCCAGCAGCCGACTAGCGGGGGGGTTCTCAGATACGCAGTATTTT.

The chain is built from TRBV6-5 and TRBJ2-5; D not certain. Trimming stripped 0 bases from V and 1 base from J, with 12 bases between. The CDR3 sequence is 16 residues long. The germline gives CDR1 MNHEY, CDR2 SVGAGI. CDR3 nucleotides: TGTGCCAGCAGTTACTCCTTCACAGCAGGCCAAGAGACCCAGTACTTC. Encoded protein: CASSYSFTAGQETQYF.

This clone was recorded a few times. The chain joins TRBV7-9 to TRBJ2-5, with D possibly matching TRBD2 (6 bases). V dropped 5 bases and J dropped 3 bases, with 13 bases sitting between them. The length of the CDR3 is 14 residues. Germline V gene data show CDR1 as SEHNR and CDR2 as FQNEAQ (reference sequence). The CDR3 loop is CASSPGTSKETQYF. The CDR3 coding sequence is TGTGCCAGCAGCCCGGGGACTTCTAAAGAGACCCAGTACTTC.

This clone was seen a handful of times. The chain links TRBV9 to TRBJ1-2; D ambiguous. Deletions cut 0 bases from V and 6 bases from J, with 15 bases between. There are 15 residues in the CDR3. Germline values: CDR1 SGDLS, CDR2 YYNGEE. In DNA form, the CDR3 reads TGTGCCAGCAGCGTAGCCGGAGGAGGGTCTGATGGCTACACCTTC. Its protein is CASSVAGGGSDGYTF.

The V gene is TRBV2, the J gene TRBJ1-6; TRBD1 matches 7 bases. CDR3 length: 14 residues. The V and J ends lost 1 base and 11 bases, in that order; junction bases with no gene match: 5. Germline values: CDR1 SNHLY, CDR2 FYNNEI. The CDR3 spells CASSEERQGAPLHF. In nucleotides, the CDR3 is TGTGCCAGCAGTGAAGAGAGACAGGGAGCACCCCTCCACTTT. Together with reference TRBV2 and TRBJ1-6, the CDR3 gives the full variable domain: EPEVTQTPSHQVTQMGQEVILRCVPISNHLYFYWYRQILGQKVEFLVSFYNNEISEKSEIFDDQFSVERPDGSNFTLKIRSTKLEDSAMYFCASSEERQGAPLHFGNGTRLTVT.

In its sample, this clone was seen a few times. The chain links TRBV19 to TRBJ2-1; D might be TRBD1 (6 bases). The CDR3 runs to 14 residues. Between the trimmed V and J ends, which lost 4 bases and 3 bases, there was a span of 10 bases. Germline loops: CDR1 LNHDA, CDR2 SQIVND (reference sequence). CDR3 nucleotides: TGTGCCAGTAGTAACAGGGCGGTCTACAATGAGCAGTTCTTC. Translated, it gives CASSNRAVYNEQFF.

The gene calls are TRBV5-1 and TRBJ1-2, with D unresolved. The CDR3 covers 13 residues. The ends were cut back, 1 base at V and 6 bases at J, with 10 bases in the middle. The V gene's germline CDR1 is SGHRS and CDR2 YFSETQ. The CDR3 sequence is CASSLTGGDGYTF. Written as DNA, the CDR3 is TGCGCCAGCAGCTTGACTGGCGGGGATGGCTACACCTTC. Variable domain in full (rest from reference TRBV5-1 and TRBJ1-2): KAGVTQTPRYLIKTRGQQVTLSCSPISGHRSVSWYQQTPGQGLQFLFEYFSETQRNKGNFPGRFSGRQFSNSRSEMNVSTLELGDSALYLCASSLTGGDGYTFGSGTRLTVV.

This chain uses TRBV15 with TRBJ2-7, with TRBD2 matching over 7 bases. The CDR3 is made up of 16 amino acids. Germline CDR1 LNHNV, CDR2 YYDKDF (reference sequence). J lost 7 bases, V lost 5 bases, and 17 bases had no gene match. In DNA form, the CDR3 reads TGTGCCACCAGCGGGAGGGCGGAAGGTGATTTAGGGGAGCAGTACTTC. Protein: CATSGRAEGDLGEQYF.

The chain recombines TRBV7-3 with TRBJ1-2; no clear D gene. Germline assignment: CDR1 SGHTA and CDR2 FQGTGA. V was cut by 5 bases and J by 4 bases, with 11 bases left in between. The CDR3 runs 13 residues. CDR3 nucleotides: TGTGCCAGCAGCCCACAACCAACCTATGGCTACACCTTC. It codes for CASSPQPTYGYTF.

The V gene is TRBV5-8, the J gene TRBJ2-5; 10 nucleotides agree with TRBD1. The CDR3 covers 15 residues. Germline CDR1 and CDR2: SGHTS and YDEGEE. J was trimmed by 5 bases and V by 4 bases; bases with no gene match: 8. The CDR3 DNA reads TGTGCCAGCAGCACGGGGACAGGGGACAGGGAGACCCAGTACTTC. This translates into CASSTGTGDRETQYF.

This clone occurred a few times. The chain links TRBV6-6 to TRBJ2-3, with 12 nucleotides matching TRBD1. Germline CDR1 reads MNHNY; CDR2 reads SVGAGI (reference sequence). The CDR3 has 16 residues. Losses at the gene ends were 4 bases for V and 3 bases for J; bases not matched to a gene: 5. In DNA, the CDR3 is TGTGCCAGCAGTTTGGGGACAGGGGGCATAACAGATACGCAGTATTTT. Translated: CASSLGTGGITDTQYF.

V and J are TRBV9 and TRBJ2-5; 7 positions match TRBD1. With V trimmed by 4 bases and J by 2 bases, 2 bases remained unmatched. CDR3 length: 13 amino acids. Per the germline V gene, CDR1 is SGDLS and CDR2 is YYNGEE. The CDR3 DNA sequence: TGTGCCAGCAGCCTGGGACAGCAAGAGACCCAGTACTTC. It is translated as CASSLGQQETQYF. Variable domain in full (rest from reference TRBV9 and TRBJ2-5): DSGVTQTPKHLITATGQRVTLRCSPRSGDLSVYWYQQSLDQGLQFLIQYYNGEERAKGNILERFSAQQFPDLHSELNLSSLELGDSALYFCASSLGQQETQYFGPGTRLLVL.

The rearrangement links TRBV9 to TRBJ1-6; 8 bases are shared with TRBD1. CDR3 length: 16 amino acids. V lost 3 bases to trimming and J lost 7 bases; unmatched junction nucleotides: 9. Germline CDR1 SGDLS, CDR2 YYNGEE. The CDR3 loop reads CASSARTGTRNSPLHF. CDR3 DNA: TGTGCCAGCAGCGCCCGGACAGGGACCAGGAATTCACCCCTCCACTTT.

The chain recombines TRBV2 with TRBJ2-3; D is unclear. Germline CDR1 reads SNHLY; CDR2 reads FYNNEI. Trimming took off 11 bases at V and 2 bases at J, with 17 bases between the two ends. This CDR3 spans 14 amino acids. The DNA for the CDR3 is TGTGCCTCCACCGGTCTCCCCTCCACAGATACGCAGTATTTT. As protein: CASTGLPSTDTQYF.

The chain links TRBV4-3 to TRBJ2-3; maybe TRBD2 (7 bases). CDR3 length: 16 amino acids. Germline CDR1 LGHNA, CDR2 YSLEER. Trimming took off 0 bases at V and 6 bases at J, with 16 bases between the two ends. CDR3 region: CASSQEGGGASDTQYF. Here the CDR3 DNA reads TGCGCCAGCAGCCAAGAGGGTGGGGGGGCTTCGGATACGCAGTATTTT.

The CDR3 sequence is CASSARQGANYGYTF. In DNA, the CDR3 is TGTGCCAGCAGCGCCCGACAGGGGGCAAACTATGGCTACACCTTC. This chain links TRBV2 with TRBJ1-2; 10 nucleotides line up with TRBD1. V was pared by 6 bases and J by 2 bases, with 6 bases of the junction left unmatched. Germline CDR1 and CDR2: SNHLY and FYNNEI. The CDR3 totals 15 residues.

With regard to this clone: Other nucleotide sequences from this sample produce the same CDR3. The chain is built from TRBV7-9 and TRBJ1-1; no definite D call. CDR1 and CDR2 from the germline V gene are SEHNR and FQNEAQ (reference sequence). This CDR3 comprises 12 residues. V lost 4 bases and J lost 0, with 3 bases in between. CDR3 coding DNA: TGTGCCAGCAGCTCAATGAACACTGAAGCTTTCTTT. Translation: CASSSMNTEAFF.

The rearrangement joins TRBV19 to TRBJ1-5; D is possibly TRBD1 (6 bases). Trimming removed 8 bases at V and 6 bases at J, with 26 bases between. Per the germline V gene, CDR1 is LNHDA and CDR2 is SQIVND (reference sequence). This CDR3 is 17 amino acids long. CDR3 in amino acids: CASRGSKTGTKGQPQHF. In nucleotides, the CDR3 is TGTGCCAGTCGGGGTTCTAAAACCGGGACAAAGGGTCAGCCCCAGCATTTT.

V and J are TRBV7-2 and TRBJ1-1; possible D gene TRBD1, 5 bases. Trimming took off 5 bases at V and 5 bases at J, with 18 bases between the two ends. The CDR3 consists of 15 residues. CDR1 SGHTA and CDR2 FQGNSA come from the germline V gene. The CDR3 loop reads CASSPPQRGHTEAFF. For the CDR3, the DNA is TGTGCCAGCAGCCCCCCCCAAAGGGGCCATACTGAAGCTTTCTTT.